A selection of T cell receptor beta chains follows, all from one sample in a study of read filtering for tumor transcriptome and immune sequencing. MiXCR, run by TCRdb on the reads, gives a single entry per CDR3 protein. The table records 93,000 or so distinct CDR3 sequences, approximately 21% of them present only once. Sequenced: a population of CD138-negative cells sorted from bone marrow. All receptors come from a donor aged 40 or over with multiple myeloma. Both conserved end residues are part of each CDR3. Each record gives: CDR3 DNA, CDR3 protein, D gene, J gene, V gene, clone size. D genes are given only for firm matches. Not all rows give a size; the values are once, few, many and, for expanded clones, a class.

cdr3_nt: TGCGCCTCCAGGGGGACTAGCGGCGAGGCCCAGTACTTC
cdr3_aa: CASRGTSGEAQYF
d_call: TRBD2
j_call: TRBJ2-5
v_call: TRBV5-1
clone_size: -

cdr3_nt: TGCAGTGCTAGTGGGGCTATCGGGACAGATACGCAGTATTTT
cdr3_aa: CSASGAIGTDTQYF
d_call: -
j_call: TRBJ2-3
v_call: TRBV20-1
clone_size: many

cdr3_nt: TGCGCCAGCAGCTTCTCCGCGGGGGGCCCCTACGAGCAGTACTTC
cdr3_aa: CASSFSAGGPYEQYF
d_call: TRBD2
j_call: TRBJ2-7
v_call: TRBV5-1
clone_size: many

cdr3_nt: TGCGCCAGCAAACGTTCTCTAGCGAACACTGAAGCTTTCTTT
cdr3_aa: CASKRSLANTEAFF
d_call: -
j_call: TRBJ1-1
v_call: TRBV5-1
clone_size: many

cdr3_nt: TGTGCCAGCAGTTACAGGACCGGGGGGGGTGACGGGGATACGCAGTATTTT
cdr3_aa: CASSYRTGGGDGDTQYF
d_call: TRBD2
j_call: TRBJ2-3
v_call: TRBV6-2/TRBV6-3
clone_size: -

cdr3_nt: TGTGCCAGCAGCCGGACAGGGGTCGGGGAGCTGTTTTTT
cdr3_aa: CASSRTGVGELFF
d_call: TRBD1
j_call: TRBJ2-2
v_call: TRBV14
clone_size: many

cdr3_nt: TGTGCCAGCAGTCCTTGGGGGGGCCTTGTAGCTGGAAACACCATATATTTT
cdr3_aa: CASSPWGGLVAGNTIYF
d_call: -
j_call: TRBJ1-3
v_call: TRBV14
clone_size: few

cdr3_nt: TGCGCCAGCAGCTTCAAGTCCGCTCGATACGAGCAGTACTTC
cdr3_aa: CASSFKSARYEQYF
d_call: -
j_call: TRBJ2-7
v_call: TRBV5-1
clone_size: -

cdr3_nt: TGTGCCAGCAGTCCCCTTCAAGGTGGGGGCACTGAAGCTTTCTTT
cdr3_aa: CASSPLQGGGTEAFF
d_call: -
j_call: TRBJ1-1
v_call: TRBV27
clone_size: many

cdr3_nt: TGTGCCAGCAGCAGCAGACTAGCGGGGGATGATACGCAGTATTTT
cdr3_aa: CASSSRLAGDDTQYF
d_call: TRBD2
j_call: TRBJ2-3
v_call: TRBV7-9
clone_size: -

cdr3_nt: TGTGCCAGCAGCTCCCGAGGTGAAACCTACAATGAGCAGTTCTTC
cdr3_aa: CASSSRGETYNEQFF
d_call: -
j_call: TRBJ2-1
v_call: TRBV7-9
clone_size: many

cdr3_nt: TGTGCCAGCAGCTCAAATAGCGGGGGGCCAAACACCGGGGAGCTGTTTTTT
cdr3_aa: CASSSNSGGPNTGELFF
d_call: TRBD2
j_call: TRBJ2-2
v_call: TRBV7-9
clone_size: many

cdr3_nt: TGCAGCGTCGGGACAGGACACACAGATACGCAGTATTTT
cdr3_aa: CSVGTGHTDTQYF
d_call: TRBD1
j_call: TRBJ2-3
v_call: TRBV29-1
clone_size: many

cdr3_nt: TGTGCCAGCAGCTTTCGGACTAGCGGGGGGAGGAATGAGCAGTTCTTC
cdr3_aa: CASSFRTSGGRNEQFF
d_call: TRBD2
j_call: TRBJ2-1
v_call: TRBV7-8
clone_size: -

cdr3_nt: TGTGCCAGCAGCTTAGCCACCTACGAGCAGTACTTC
cdr3_aa: CASSLATYEQYF
d_call: -
j_call: TRBJ2-7
v_call: TRBV7-2
clone_size: many

cdr3_nt: TGCGCCAGCACGACAGGGATCGGCACTGAAGCTTTCTTT
cdr3_aa: CASTTGIGTEAFF
d_call: TRBD1
j_call: TRBJ1-1
v_call: TRBV5-1
clone_size: many

cdr3_nt: TGCGCCAGCAGCTTGGCGGGACAGGTGTCCTCTGGGGCCAACGTCCTGACTTTC
cdr3_aa: CASSLAGQVSSGANVLTF
d_call: TRBD1
j_call: TRBJ2-6
v_call: TRBV5-1
clone_size: many

cdr3_nt: TGTGCCAGCAGTCATGCAGGCGCCCAAACGCAGTATTTT
cdr3_aa: CASSHAGAQTQYF
d_call: -
j_call: TRBJ2-3
v_call: TRBV28
clone_size: many

cdr3_nt: TGTGCCAGCAGTGGGCTGAATAAGAATGAAAAACTGTTTTTT
cdr3_aa: CASSGLNKNEKLFF
d_call: -
j_call: TRBJ1-4
v_call: TRBV2
clone_size: many

cdr3_nt: TGCAGTGCTAGAGGGGGACAGGGGGATAATCAGCCCCAGCATTTT
cdr3_aa: CSARGGQGDNQPQHF
d_call: TRBD1
j_call: TRBJ1-5
v_call: TRBV20-1
clone_size: many

cdr3_nt: TGCGCCAGCACTCTCGGTGGAGGGAGTGCAGATACGCAGTATTTT
cdr3_aa: CASTLGGGSADTQYF
d_call: -
j_call: TRBJ2-3
v_call: TRBV10-2
clone_size: -

cdr3_nt: TGCGCCAGCAGCTTTGGACGTACAGATACGCAGTATTTT
cdr3_aa: CASSFGRTDTQYF
d_call: -
j_call: TRBJ2-3
v_call: TRBV5-1
clone_size: many

cdr3_nt: TGTGCCAGCATGGGAGGGACTTACACTGAAGCTTTCTTT
cdr3_aa: CASMGGTYTEAFF
d_call: -
j_call: TRBJ1-1
v_call: TRBV28
clone_size: few

cdr3_nt: TGCGCCAGCAGCGGAGGGGGGGACGGAAACACCATATATTTT
cdr3_aa: CASSGGGDGNTIYF
d_call: -
j_call: TRBJ1-3
v_call: TRBV5-1
clone_size: -

cdr3_nt: TGTGCCAGCAGCTTAGATCTGGCCAGCACAGATACGCAGTATTTT
cdr3_aa: CASSLDLASTDTQYF
d_call: -
j_call: TRBJ2-3
v_call: TRBV7-8
clone_size: many

cdr3_nt: TGTGCCAGCAGCTTTGAAGGGACGAGTGAAGCTTTCTTT
cdr3_aa: CASSFEGTSEAFF
d_call: -
j_call: TRBJ1-1
v_call: TRBV11-2
clone_size: many

cdr3_nt: TGCGCCAGCAGCTTGGCCGGGACCGCGACTTACAATGAGCAGTTCTTC
cdr3_aa: CASSLAGTATYNEQFF
d_call: -
j_call: TRBJ2-1
v_call: TRBV5-1
clone_size: many

cdr3_nt: TGCGCCAGCAGCCCCATGGGGGAGCACGAGCAGTACTTC
cdr3_aa: CASSPMGEHEQYF
d_call: -
j_call: TRBJ2-7
v_call: TRBV5-1
clone_size: many

cdr3_nt: TGTGCCAGCAGTTTAGGGGTTGCCCAAGAGACCCAGTACTTC
cdr3_aa: CASSLGVAQETQYF
d_call: -
j_call: TRBJ2-5
v_call: TRBV12-3/TRBV12-4
clone_size: many

cdr3_nt: TGTGCCAGCAGGTCCCACAGGGGGACCTACAATGAGCAGTTCTTC
cdr3_aa: CASRSHRGTYNEQFF
d_call: TRBD1
j_call: TRBJ2-1
v_call: TRBV11-2
clone_size: many

cdr3_nt: TGTGCCAGCAGCCCGACAGCAAACATTCCCTACAATGAGCAGTTCTTC
cdr3_aa: CASSPTANIPYNEQFF
d_call: -
j_call: TRBJ2-1
v_call: TRBV12-3/TRBV12-4
clone_size: many

cdr3_nt: TGTGCCAGCATTGGCTTATCCTACAATGAGCAGTTCTTC
cdr3_aa: CASIGLSYNEQFF
d_call: -
j_call: TRBJ2-1
v_call: TRBV12-3/TRBV12-4
clone_size: few

cdr3_nt: TGTGCCAGCAGCGAGGGTTACCGAAACACTGAAGCTTTCTTT
cdr3_aa: CASSEGYRNTEAFF
d_call: -
j_call: TRBJ1-1
v_call: TRBV2
clone_size: many

cdr3_nt: TGTGCCAGCAGCCCCACAGGGTACGATTCCTACGAGCAGTACTTC
cdr3_aa: CASSPTGYDSYEQYF
d_call: -
j_call: TRBJ2-7
v_call: TRBV28
clone_size: -

cdr3_nt: TGTGCCAGCAGCTACGGGACTAGCGGGGGCCGGACCTACAATGAGCAGTTCTTC
cdr3_aa: CASSYGTSGGRTYNEQFF
d_call: TRBD2
j_call: TRBJ2-1
v_call: TRBV3-1
clone_size: -

cdr3_nt: TGTGCCAGCAGTTTACTCGGAGGGGGCGCGAATGAAAAACTGTTTTTT
cdr3_aa: CASSLLGGGANEKLFF
d_call: TRBD1
j_call: TRBJ1-4
v_call: TRBV27
clone_size: -

cdr3_nt: TGTGCCAGCAGCCGTCGTGGACTTCGAGGGGAGACCCAGTACTTC
cdr3_aa: CASSRRGLRGETQYF
d_call: -
j_call: TRBJ2-5
v_call: TRBV5-6
clone_size: -

cdr3_nt: TGTGCCAGCAGTCTCAGAAGGAACACTGAAGCTTTCTTT
cdr3_aa: CASSLRRNTEAFF
d_call: -
j_call: TRBJ1-1
v_call: TRBV6-2/TRBV6-3
clone_size: -

cdr3_nt: TGTGCCAGCAGCTTAAACCGCCTCATGAACACTGACGCTTTCTTT
cdr3_aa: CASSLNRLMNTDAFF
d_call: -
j_call: TRBJ1-1
v_call: TRBV7-3
clone_size: few